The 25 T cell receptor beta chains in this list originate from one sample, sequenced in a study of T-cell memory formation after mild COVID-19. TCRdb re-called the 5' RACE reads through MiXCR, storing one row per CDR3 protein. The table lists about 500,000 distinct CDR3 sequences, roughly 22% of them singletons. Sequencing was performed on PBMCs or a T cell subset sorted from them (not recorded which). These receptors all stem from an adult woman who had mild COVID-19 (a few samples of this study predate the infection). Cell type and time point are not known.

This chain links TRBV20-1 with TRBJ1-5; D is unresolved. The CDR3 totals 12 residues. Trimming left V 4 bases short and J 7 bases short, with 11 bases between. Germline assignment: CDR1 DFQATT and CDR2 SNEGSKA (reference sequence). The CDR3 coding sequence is TGCAGTGCTATGACCCGCGGCCAGCCCCAGCATTTT. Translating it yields CSAMTRGQPQHF.

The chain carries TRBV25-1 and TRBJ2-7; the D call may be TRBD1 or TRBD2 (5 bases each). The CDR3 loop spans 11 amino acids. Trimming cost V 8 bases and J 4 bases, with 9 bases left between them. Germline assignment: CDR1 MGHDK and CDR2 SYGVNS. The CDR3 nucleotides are TGTGCCAGCGGGGACGGTTACGAGCAGTACTTC. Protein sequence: CASGDGYEQYF.

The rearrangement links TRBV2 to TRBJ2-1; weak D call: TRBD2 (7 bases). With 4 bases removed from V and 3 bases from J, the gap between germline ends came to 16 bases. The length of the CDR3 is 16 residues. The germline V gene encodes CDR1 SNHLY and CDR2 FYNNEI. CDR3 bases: TGTGCCAGCAGTGGTGTTGGGGGGGGCCACTACAATGAGCAGTTCTTC. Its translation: CASSGVGGGHYNEQFF.

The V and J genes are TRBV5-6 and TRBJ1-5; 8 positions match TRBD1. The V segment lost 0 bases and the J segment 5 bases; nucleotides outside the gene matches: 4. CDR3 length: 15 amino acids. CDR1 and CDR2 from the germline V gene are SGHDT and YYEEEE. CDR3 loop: CASSLGQGIDQPQHF. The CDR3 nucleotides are TGTGCCAGCAGCTTGGGACAGGGGATCGATCAGCCCCAGCATTTT.

The CDR3 loop reads CSARWGGSNQPQHF. CDR3 DNA sequence: TGCAGCGCCAGGTGGGGCGGTAGCAATCAGCCCCAGCATTTT. The chain links TRBV29-1 to TRBJ1-5; D perhaps matches TRBD1 (5 bases). Germline CDR1 is SQVTM and CDR2 is ANQGSEA. The CDR3 loop spans 14 amino acids. Trimming pared 7 bases from V and 0 bases from J, leaving 13 bases between.

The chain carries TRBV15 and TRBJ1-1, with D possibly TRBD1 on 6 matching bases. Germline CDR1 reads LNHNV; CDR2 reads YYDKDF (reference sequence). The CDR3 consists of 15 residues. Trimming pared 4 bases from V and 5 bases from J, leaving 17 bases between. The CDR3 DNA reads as TGTGCCACCAGCAACCGGCCATACAGGGTGACTGAAGCTTTCTTT. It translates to CATSNRPYRVTEAFF.

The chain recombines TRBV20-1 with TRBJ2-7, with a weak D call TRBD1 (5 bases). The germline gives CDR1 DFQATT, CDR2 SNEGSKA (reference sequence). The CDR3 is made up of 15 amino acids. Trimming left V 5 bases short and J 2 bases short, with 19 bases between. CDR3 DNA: TGCAGTGCTTCAAAGGGGCCCCTTTATCCCTACGAGCAGTACTTC. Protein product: CSASKGPLYPYEQYF.

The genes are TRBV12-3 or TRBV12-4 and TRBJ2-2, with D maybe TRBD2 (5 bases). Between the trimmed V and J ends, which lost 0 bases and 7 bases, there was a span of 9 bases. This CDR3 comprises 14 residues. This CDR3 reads CASSLAGGLGELFF. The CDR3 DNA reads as TGTGCCAGCAGTTTAGCGGGTGGACTCGGGGAGCTGTTTTTT.

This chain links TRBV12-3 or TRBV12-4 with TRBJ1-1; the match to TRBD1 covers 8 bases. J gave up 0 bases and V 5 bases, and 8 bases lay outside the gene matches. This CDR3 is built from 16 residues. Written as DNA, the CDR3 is TGTGCCAGCAGTCCCCGGACAGGGAAAATGAACACTGAAGCTTTCTTT. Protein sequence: CASSPRTGKMNTEAFF.

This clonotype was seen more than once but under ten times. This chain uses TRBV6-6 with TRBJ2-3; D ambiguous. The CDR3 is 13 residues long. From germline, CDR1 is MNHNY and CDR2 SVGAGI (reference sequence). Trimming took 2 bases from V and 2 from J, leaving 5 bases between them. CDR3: CASSYKITDTQYF. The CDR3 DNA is TGTGCCAGCAGTTACAAAATCACAGATACGCAGTATTTT.

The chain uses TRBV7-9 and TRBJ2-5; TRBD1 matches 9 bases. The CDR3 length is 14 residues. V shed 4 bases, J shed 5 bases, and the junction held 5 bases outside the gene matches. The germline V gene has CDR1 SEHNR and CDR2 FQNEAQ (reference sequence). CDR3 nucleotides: TGTGCCAGCAGCTCCGGGACAGGGATCGAGACCCAGTACTTC. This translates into CASSSGTGIETQYF.

The CDR3 DNA sequence: TGTGCCAGCAGTTTAGCGGCCTTTGGCTACACCTTC. It codes for CASSLAAFGYTF. V is TRBV12-3 or TRBV12-4 and J is TRBJ1-2; D uncertain. V was clipped by 0 bases and J by 7 bases, with 6 bases between them. The CDR3 runs to 12 residues.

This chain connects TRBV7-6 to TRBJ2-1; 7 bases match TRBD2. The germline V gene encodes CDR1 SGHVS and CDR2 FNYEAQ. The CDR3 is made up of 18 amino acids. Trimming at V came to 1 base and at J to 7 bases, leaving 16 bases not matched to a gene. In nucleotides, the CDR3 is TGTGCCAGCAGCTTAGTAGTTTGGGGCGGGAGTCGGTGGAATGAGCAGTTCTTC. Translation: CASSLVVWGGSRWNEQFF. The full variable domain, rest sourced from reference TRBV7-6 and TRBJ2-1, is GAGVSQSPRYKVTKRGQDVALRCDPISGHVSLYWYRQALGQGPEFLTYFNYEAQQDKSGLPNDRFSAERPEGSISTLTIQRTEQRDSAMYRCASSLVVWGGSRWNEQFFGPGTRLTVL.

The CDR3 nucleotides are TGTGCCAGCAGCTTAGAACTAGCGGGGATCACAGATACGCAGTATTTT. The encoded protein is CASSLELAGITDTQYF. The V and J genes are TRBV7-8 and TRBJ2-3, with 10 bases that match TRBD2. Trimming removed 1 base from V and 2 bases from J; junction bases left unmatched: 3. The CDR3 is 16 amino acids. Germline CDR1 SGHVS, CDR2 FQNEAQ.

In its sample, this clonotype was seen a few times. The CDR3 DNA sequence: TGTGCCAGCAGTGGAACGGGACTAGACTCCGAGCAGTACTTC. This codes for CASSGTGLDSEQYF. The genes are TRBV2 and TRBJ2-7; 8 bases fit TRBD2. Germline V gene sequence: CDR1 SNHLY, CDR2 FYNNEI. V gave up 4 bases and J gave up 6 bases; unmatched junction bases: 8. The CDR3 loop spans 14 amino acids.

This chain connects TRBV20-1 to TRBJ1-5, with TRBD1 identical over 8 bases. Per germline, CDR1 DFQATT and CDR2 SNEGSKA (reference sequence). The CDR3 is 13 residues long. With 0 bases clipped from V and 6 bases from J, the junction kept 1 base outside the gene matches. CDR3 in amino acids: CSARETGVQPQHF. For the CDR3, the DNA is TGCAGTGCTAGAGAGACAGGGGTTCAGCCCCAGCATTTT.

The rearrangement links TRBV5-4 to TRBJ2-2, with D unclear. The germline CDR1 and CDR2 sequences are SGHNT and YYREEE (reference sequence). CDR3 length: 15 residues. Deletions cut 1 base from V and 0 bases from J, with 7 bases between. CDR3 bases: TGTGCCAGCAGCTTGTCGGTTGCGAACACCGGGGAGCTGTTTTTT. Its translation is CASSLSVANTGELFF.

CDR3 protein: CSVEDSGGASTEAFF. Written as DNA, the CDR3 is TGCAGCGTTGAAGATAGCGGCGGCGCGAGCACTGAAGCTTTCTTT. The chain employs TRBV29-1 and TRBJ1-1; D is ambiguous. The CDR3 sequence is 15 residues long. Per the germline V gene, CDR1 is SQVTM and CDR2 is ANQGSEA. The V end lost 0 bases, the J end lost 4 bases, and 15 bases lay between the germline ends.

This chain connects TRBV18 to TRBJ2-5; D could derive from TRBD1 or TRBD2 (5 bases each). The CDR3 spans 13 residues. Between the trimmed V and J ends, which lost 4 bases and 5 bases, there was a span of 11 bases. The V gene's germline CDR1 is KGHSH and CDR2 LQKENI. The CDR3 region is CASSHDWGETQYF. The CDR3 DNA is TGTGCCAGCTCACACGACTGGGGGGAGACCCAGTACTTC. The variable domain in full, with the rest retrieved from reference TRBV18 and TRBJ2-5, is NAGVMQNPRHLVRRRGQEARLRCSPMKGHSHVYWYRQLPEEGLKFMVYLQKENIIDESGMPKERFSAEFPKEGPSILRIQQVVRGDSAAYFCASSHDWGETQYFGPGTRLLVL.

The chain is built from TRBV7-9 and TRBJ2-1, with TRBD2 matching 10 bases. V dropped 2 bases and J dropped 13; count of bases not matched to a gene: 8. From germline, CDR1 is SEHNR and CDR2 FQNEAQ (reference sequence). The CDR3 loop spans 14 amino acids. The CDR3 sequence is CASSLIGPLAGQFF. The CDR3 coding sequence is TGTGCCAGCAGCTTAATAGGTCCACTAGCGGGACAGTTCTTC.

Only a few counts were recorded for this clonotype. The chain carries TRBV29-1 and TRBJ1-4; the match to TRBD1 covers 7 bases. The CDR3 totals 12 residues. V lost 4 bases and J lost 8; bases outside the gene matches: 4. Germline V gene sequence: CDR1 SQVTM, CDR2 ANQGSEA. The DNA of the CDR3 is TGCAGCGTTGGAGGGGGCTGGGAAAAACTGTTTTTT. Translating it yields CSVGGGWEKLFF.

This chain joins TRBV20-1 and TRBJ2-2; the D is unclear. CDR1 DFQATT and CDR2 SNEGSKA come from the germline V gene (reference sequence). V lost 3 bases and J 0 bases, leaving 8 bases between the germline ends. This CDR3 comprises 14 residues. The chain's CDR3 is CSARPIANTGELFF. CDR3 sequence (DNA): TGCAGTGCTAGGCCCATCGCGAACACCGGGGAGCTGTTTTTT.

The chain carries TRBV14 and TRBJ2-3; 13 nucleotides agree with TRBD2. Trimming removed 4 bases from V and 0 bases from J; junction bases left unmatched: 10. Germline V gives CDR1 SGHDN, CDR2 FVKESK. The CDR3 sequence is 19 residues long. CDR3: CASSLRGTSGIPSTDTQYF. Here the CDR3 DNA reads TGTGCCAGCAGCCTTAGAGGGACTAGCGGGATTCCTAGCACAGATACGCAGTATTTT.

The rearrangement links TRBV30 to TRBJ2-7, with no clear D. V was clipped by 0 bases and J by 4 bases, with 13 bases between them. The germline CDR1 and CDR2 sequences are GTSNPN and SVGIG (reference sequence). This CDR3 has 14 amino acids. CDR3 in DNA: TGTGCCTGGAGTGTACCCCGTCTCCCGTACGAGCAGTACTTC. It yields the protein CAWSVPRLPYEQYF.

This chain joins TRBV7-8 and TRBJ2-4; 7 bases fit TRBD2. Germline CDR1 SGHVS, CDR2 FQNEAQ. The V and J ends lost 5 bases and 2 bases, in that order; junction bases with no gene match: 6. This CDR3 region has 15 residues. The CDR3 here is CASSPTGGTKNIQYF. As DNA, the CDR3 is TGTGCCAGCAGCCCTACGGGGGGAACCAAAAACATTCAGTACTTC.